This is a list of T cell receptor beta chains from one sample in a study of read filtering for tumor transcriptome and immune sequencing. TCRdb reprocessed the reads with MiXCR, giving one entry per CDR3 protein. The table includes tens of thousands of distinct CDR3 sequences, about 19% detected once. The specimen sequenced was a population of CD138-negative cells sorted from bone marrow. These receptors originate from a donor over 35 with multiple myeloma. The CDR3 runs from the conserved cysteine through the conserved F or W. The D gene is left open where the match is weak. Expanded clones get a size class; other rows say once, few or many, or leave the size out.

j_call clone_size d_call v_call cdr3_aa cdr3_nt
TRBJ1-2 NA NA TRBV20-1 CSNDNFERGSTANYGYTF TGCAGTAACGATAACTTCGAGCGGGGCTCGACCGCAAACTATGGCTACACCTTC
TRBJ1-1 many NA TRBV6-6 CASSPQGTVSTEAFF TGTGCCAGCAGCCCCCAAGGGACGGTCAGCACTGAAGCTTTCTTT
TRBJ2-1 medium-sized TRBD2 TRBV12-3/TRBV12-4 CASSPISGGSYNEQFF TGTGCCAGCAGCCCAATCTCGGGGGGCTCCTACAATGAGCAGTTCTTC
TRBJ1-3 few NA TRBV27 CASATSDSGNTIYF TGTGCCAGTGCCACCAGTGACTCTGGAAACACCATATATTTT
TRBJ2-7 NA NA TRBV5-1 CASSWDIGEQYF TGCGCCAGCAGTTGGGACATAGGCGAGCAGTACTTC
TRBJ2-2 many NA TRBV7-9 CASSQRTGAGGELFF TGTGCCAGCAGCCAACGAACGGGGGCTGGCGGGGAGCTGTTTTTT
TRBJ2-1 many TRBD1 TRBV20-1 CSAREPGGSSYNEQFF TGCAGTGCTAGAGAGCCAGGGGGTAGCTCCTACAATGAGCAGTTCTTC
TRBJ2-1 many TRBD2 TRBV11-2 CASSPRLAGYNEQFF TGTGCCAGCAGCCCCCGACTAGCGGGTTACAATGAGCAGTTCTTC
TRBJ2-3 NA NA TRBV5-1 CASSLAPGGVDTQYF TGCGCCAGCAGCTTGGCCCCAGGGGGGGTAGATACGCAGTATTTT
TRBJ2-1 many TRBD1 TRBV14 CASSPQGASYNEQFF TGTGCCAGCAGCCCCCAGGGGGCGTCCTACAATGAGCAGTTCTTC
TRBJ2-5 many TRBD2 TRBV3-1 CASSRRTSGSQETQYF TGTGCCAGCAGCCGCAGGACTAGCGGGTCGCAAGAGACCCAGTACTTC
TRBJ2-7 many NA TRBV7-2 CASSLFSEQYF TGTGCCAGCAGCTTATTTTCCGAGCAGTACTTC
TRBJ1-2 many NA TRBV20-1 CSAMSRADGYTF TGCAGTGCTATGTCGAGGGCGGATGGCTACACCTTC
TRBJ2-2 many NA TRBV20-1 CSARDWGEEQGAGELFF TGCAGTGCTAGAGATTGGGGGGAGGAACAGGGTGCCGGGGAGCTGTTTTTT
TRBJ2-3 few TRBD2 TRBV12-3/TRBV12-4 CASSQTSGGTLGTDTQYF TGTGCCAGCAGTCAGACTAGCGGGGGGACCCTCGGCACAGATACGCAGTATTTT
TRBJ1-2 NA NA TRBV29-1 CSVVMFGGPGYGYTF TGCAGCGTTGTAATGTTTGGGGGGCCAGGCTATGGCTACACCTTC
TRBJ2-7 many TRBD2 TRBV7-9 CASSSPGGAAYEQYF TGTGCCAGCAGCAGCCCGGGGGGGGCGGCCTACGAGCAGTACTTC
TRBJ2-1 many TRBD2 TRBV9 CASSVQPGLAGDEQFF TGTGCCAGCAGCGTCCAACCGGGACTAGCGGGAGATGAGCAGTTCTTC
TRBJ2-4 many NA TRBV12-3/TRBV12-4 CASSFRDSGIQYF TGTGCCAGCAGTTTCCGGGATTCGGGGATTCAGTACTTC
TRBJ2-5 NA NA TRBV15 CATSSPGPETQYF TGTGCCACCAGCAGCCCCGGGCCAGAGACCCAGTACTTC